What follows describes a single T cell receptor beta chain. Germline V gene data show CDR1 as SGHRS and CDR2 as YFSETQ. The CDR3 spans 16 residues. The V gene lost 4 bases and the J gene lost 1 base, with 15 bases spanning the gap. How the authors handled the data: The authors estimated nucleated cell counts from reference gene primer amplification. The assay was immunoSEQ multiplex PCR, and TCRdb's table has in-frame clones only and misses some. That table supplies the V and J calls and clone size; D and trimming were determined from the DNA. Of roughly 150,000 clones in the sample, roughly 80% were seen once. This study enrolled people aged roughly 18 to 89 from approximately 24 US geographic areas. Participant-reported clinical history was the basis for cohort assignment. These data belong to a study of blood T cell repertoires in COVID-19.

The sequence came from an older woman who had recovered from COVID-19. The rearrangement joins TRBV5-1 to TRBJ2-4; D perhaps matches TRBD1 (6 bases). The source material was PBMCs or T cells enriched from blood (not recorded which). The CDR3 region is CASSGDQGRAKNIQYF. CDR3 DNA: TGCGCCAGCAGCGGGGACCAGGGGCGGGCCAAAAACATTCAGTACTTC.